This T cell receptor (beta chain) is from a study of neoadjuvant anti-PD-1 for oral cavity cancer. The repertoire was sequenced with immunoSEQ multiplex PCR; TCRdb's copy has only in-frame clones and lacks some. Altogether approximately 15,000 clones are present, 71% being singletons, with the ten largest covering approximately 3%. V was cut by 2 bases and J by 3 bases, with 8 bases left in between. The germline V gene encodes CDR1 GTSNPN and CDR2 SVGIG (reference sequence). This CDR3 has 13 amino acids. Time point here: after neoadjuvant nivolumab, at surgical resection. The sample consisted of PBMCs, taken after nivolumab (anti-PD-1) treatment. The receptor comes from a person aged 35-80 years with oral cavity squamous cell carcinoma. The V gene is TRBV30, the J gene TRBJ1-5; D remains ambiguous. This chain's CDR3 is CAWSPDDNQPQHF. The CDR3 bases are TGTGCCTGGAGTCCGGATGACAATCAGCCCCAGCATTTT.